Given below is one T cell receptor (beta chain) in context. Its antigen is still unknown. The trim removed 1 base at V and 8 bases at J, leaving 9 bases unmatched. The germline CDR1 and CDR2 sequences are DFQATT and SNEGSKA (reference sequence). CDR3 length equals 16 residues. No cell sorting was done before RNA was extracted from the tissue. Donors were chemotherapy-naive, newly diagnosed lung cancer surgical patients in China, August–late 2014. This specimen belongs to a study of tumor and adjacent non-tumor tissue in lung cancer. Study background: The patients, around 10 men and five or six women, were about 31 to 76 with stage I to III disease.

Study-wide findings and caveats: Normal lung showed higher cumulative top 100 clone frequency than tumor.

The library came from three nested PCR rounds adapted from ARM-PCR protocols. Via MiXCR, TCRdb re-called the multiplex PCR reads, giving one row per CDR3 protein. The data show roughly 150,000 distinct CDR3 sequences, around 66% seen once. The sample comprised lung tumor tissue. The rearrangement uses TRBV20-1 and TRBJ2-4, with 12 nucleotides matching TRBD2. The TCR comes from a man in his 60s with small cell lung cancer. CDR3 coding DNA: TGCAGTGCTAGAGTCCTAGCGGGGGGGACCCCTCACATTCAGTACTTC. As protein: CSARVLAGGTPHIQYF.